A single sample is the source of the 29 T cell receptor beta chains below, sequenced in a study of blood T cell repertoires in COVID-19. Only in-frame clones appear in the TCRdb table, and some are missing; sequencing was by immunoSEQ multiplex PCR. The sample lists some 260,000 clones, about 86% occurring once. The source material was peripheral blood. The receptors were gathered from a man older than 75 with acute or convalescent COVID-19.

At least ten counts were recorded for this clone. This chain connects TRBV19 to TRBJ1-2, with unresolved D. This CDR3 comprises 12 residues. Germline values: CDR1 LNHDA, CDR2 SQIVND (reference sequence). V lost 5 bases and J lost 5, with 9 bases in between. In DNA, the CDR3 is TGTGCCAGTAGTGAGGGCAGATATGGCTACACCTTC. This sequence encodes CASSEGRYGYTF.

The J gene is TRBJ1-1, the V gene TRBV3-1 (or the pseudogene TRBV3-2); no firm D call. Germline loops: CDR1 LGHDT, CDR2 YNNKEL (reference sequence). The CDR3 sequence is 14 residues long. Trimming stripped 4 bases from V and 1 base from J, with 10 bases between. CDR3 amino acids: CASSRALRNTEAFF. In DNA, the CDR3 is TGTGCCAGCAGCCGGGCTCTTAGGAACACTGAAGCTTTCTTT.

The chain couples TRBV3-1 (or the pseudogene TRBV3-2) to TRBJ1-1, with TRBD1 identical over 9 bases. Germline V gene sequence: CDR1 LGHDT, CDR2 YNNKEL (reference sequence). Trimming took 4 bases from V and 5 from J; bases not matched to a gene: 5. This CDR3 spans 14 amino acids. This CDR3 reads CASSLIGQGTEAFF. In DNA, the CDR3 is TGTGCCAGCAGCCTAATAGGACAGGGGACTGAAGCTTTCTTT.

CDR3 coding DNA: TGTGCCAGCCGGGGGACAGGGGTTTTTGAGCAGTTCTTC. Amino acids: CASRGTGVFEQFF. The chain uses TRBV25-1 and TRBJ2-1; 10 bases are shared with TRBD1. CDR3 length equals 13 residues. The V gene end was trimmed by 8 bases and the J gene end by 9 bases; junction bases not matched to a gene: 7. In germline, CDR1 is MGHDK, CDR2 SYGVNS.

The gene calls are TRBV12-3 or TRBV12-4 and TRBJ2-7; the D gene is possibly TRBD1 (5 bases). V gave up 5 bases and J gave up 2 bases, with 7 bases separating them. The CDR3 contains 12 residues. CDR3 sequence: CASSLRAYEQYF. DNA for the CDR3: TGTGCCAGCAGTCTCAGGGCCTACGAGCAGTACTTC.

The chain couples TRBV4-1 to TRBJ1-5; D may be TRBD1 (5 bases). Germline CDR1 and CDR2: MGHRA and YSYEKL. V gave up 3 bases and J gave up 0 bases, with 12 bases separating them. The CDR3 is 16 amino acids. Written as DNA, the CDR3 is TGCGCCAGCAGCCAGGGGGGACTTCTTAGCAATCAGCCCCAGCATTTT. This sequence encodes CASSQGGLLSNQPQHF.

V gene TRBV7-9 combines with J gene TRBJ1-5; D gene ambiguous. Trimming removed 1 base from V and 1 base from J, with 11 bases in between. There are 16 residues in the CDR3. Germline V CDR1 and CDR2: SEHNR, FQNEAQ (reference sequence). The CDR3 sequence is CASSLVGSESNQPQHF. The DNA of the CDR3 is TGTGCCAGCAGCTTAGTCGGGTCAGAGAGCAATCAGCCCCAGCATTTT.

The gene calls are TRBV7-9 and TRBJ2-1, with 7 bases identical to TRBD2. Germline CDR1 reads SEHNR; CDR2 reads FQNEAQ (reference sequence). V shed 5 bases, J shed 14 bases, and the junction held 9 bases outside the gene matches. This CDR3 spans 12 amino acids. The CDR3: CASSLPGGEKFF. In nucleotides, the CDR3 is TGTGCCAGCAGCCTCCCTGGGGGGGAAAAGTTCTTC.

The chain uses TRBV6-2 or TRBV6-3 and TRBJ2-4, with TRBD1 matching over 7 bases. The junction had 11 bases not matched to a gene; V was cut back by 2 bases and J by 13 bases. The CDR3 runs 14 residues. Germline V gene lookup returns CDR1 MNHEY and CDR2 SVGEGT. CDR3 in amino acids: CASSYPGQRIVQYF. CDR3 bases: TGTGCCAGCAGTTACCCGGGACAGCGGATTGTCCAGTACTTC.

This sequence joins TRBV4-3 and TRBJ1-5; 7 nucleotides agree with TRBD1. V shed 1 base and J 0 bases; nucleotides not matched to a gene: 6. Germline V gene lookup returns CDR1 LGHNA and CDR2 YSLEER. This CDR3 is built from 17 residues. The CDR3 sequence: CASSQGTGDNSNQPQHF. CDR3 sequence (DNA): TGCGCCAGCAGCCAAGGCACAGGGGACAATAGCAATCAGCCCCAGCATTTT.

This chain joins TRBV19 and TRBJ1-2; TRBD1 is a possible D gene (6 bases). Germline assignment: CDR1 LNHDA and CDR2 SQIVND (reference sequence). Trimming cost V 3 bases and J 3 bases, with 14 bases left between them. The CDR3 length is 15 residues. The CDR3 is CASSITGNSDYGYTF. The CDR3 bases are TGTGCCAGTAGTATTACAGGGAATTCGGACTATGGCTACACCTTC. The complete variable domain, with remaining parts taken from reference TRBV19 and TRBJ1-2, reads DGGITQSPKYLFRKEGQNVTLSCEQNLNHDAMYWYRQDPGQGLRLIYYSQIVNDFQKGDIAEGYSVSREKKESFPLTVTSAQKNPTAFYLCASSITGNSDYGYTFGSGTRLTVV.

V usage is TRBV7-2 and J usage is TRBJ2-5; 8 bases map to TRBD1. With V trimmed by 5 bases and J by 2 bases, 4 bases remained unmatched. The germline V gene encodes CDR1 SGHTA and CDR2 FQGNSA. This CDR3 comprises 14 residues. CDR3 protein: CASSLQGAQETQYF. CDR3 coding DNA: TGTGCCAGCAGCCTTCAGGGGGCGCAAGAGACCCAGTACTTC.

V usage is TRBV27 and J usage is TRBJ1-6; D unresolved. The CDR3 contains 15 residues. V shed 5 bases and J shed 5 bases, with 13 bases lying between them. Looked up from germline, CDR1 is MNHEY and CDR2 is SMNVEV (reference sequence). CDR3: CASSPLDGNNSPLHF. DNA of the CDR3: TGTGCCAGCAGTCCACTAGACGGTAATAATTCACCCCTCCACTTT.

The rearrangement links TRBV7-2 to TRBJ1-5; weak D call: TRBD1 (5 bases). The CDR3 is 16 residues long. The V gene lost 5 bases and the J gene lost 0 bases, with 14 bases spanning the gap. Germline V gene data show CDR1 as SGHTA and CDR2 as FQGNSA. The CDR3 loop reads CASSPQGTYSNQPQHF. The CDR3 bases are TGTGCCAGCAGCCCTCAGGGAACCTATAGCAATCAGCCCCAGCATTTT.

The CDR3 nucleotides are TGTGCCAGCAGTCTCCCAGGGGACACTGAAGCTTTCTTT. This sequence encodes CASSLPGDTEAFF. The V and J genes are TRBV11-3 and TRBJ1-1; D is possibly TRBD1 (6 bases). From germline, CDR1 is SGHNT and CDR2 YENEEA. The CDR3 covers 13 residues. Trimming left V 6 bases short and J 3 bases short, with 11 bases between.

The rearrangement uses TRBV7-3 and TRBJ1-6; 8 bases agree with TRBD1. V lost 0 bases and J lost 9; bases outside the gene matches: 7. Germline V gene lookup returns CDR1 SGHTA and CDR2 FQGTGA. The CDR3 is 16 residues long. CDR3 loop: CASSLTGQGAVSPLHF. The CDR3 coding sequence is TGTGCCAGCAGCTTAACCGGGCAGGGGGCGGTTTCACCCCTCCACTTT.

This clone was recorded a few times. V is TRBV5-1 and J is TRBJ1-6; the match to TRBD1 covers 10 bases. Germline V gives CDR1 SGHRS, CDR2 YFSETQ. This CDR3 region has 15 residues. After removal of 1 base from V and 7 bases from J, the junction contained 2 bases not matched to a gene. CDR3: CASSLSGQGNSPLHF. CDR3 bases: TGCGCCAGCAGCTTGTCGGGACAGGGGAATTCACCCCTCCACTTT.

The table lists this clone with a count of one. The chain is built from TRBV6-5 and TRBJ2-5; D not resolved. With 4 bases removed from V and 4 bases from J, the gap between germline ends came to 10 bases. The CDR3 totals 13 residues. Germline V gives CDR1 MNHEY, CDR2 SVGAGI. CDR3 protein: CASSLVNRETQYF. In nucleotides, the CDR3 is TGTGCCAGCAGTTTGGTAAATAGAGAGACCCAGTACTTC.

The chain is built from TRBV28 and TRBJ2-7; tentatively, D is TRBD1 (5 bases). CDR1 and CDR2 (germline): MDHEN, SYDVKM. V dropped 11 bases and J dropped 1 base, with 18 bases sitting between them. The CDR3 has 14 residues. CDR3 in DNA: TGTGCCCCCACAGGCGGATTCCTATCCTACGAGCAGTACTTC. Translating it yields CAPTGGFLSYEQYF.

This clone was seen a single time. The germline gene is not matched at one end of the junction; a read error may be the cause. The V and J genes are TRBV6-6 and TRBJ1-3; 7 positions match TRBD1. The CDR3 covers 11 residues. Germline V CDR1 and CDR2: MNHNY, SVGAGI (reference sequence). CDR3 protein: CASSLTGPQAF. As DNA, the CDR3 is TGTGCCAGCAGTTTGACAGGGCCCCAGGCTTTT.

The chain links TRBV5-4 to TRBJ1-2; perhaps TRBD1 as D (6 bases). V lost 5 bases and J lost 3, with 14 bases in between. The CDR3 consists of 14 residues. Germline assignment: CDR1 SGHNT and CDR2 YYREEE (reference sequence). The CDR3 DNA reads TGTGCCAGCAGTCGTCAGGGGAAGGACTATGGCTACACCTTC. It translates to CASSRQGKDYGYTF.

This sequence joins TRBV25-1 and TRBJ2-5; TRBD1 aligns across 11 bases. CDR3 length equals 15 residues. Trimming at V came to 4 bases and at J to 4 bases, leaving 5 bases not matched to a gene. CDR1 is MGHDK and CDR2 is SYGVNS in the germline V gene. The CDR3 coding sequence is TGTGCCAGCAGTGTGGGACAGGGGGGGACAGAGACCCAGTACTTC. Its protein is CASSVGQGGTETQYF.

CDR3 DNA: TGTGCCAGCAGCCAACAACAAGGGGAAGGAGCCAAAAACATTCAGTACTTC. Its translation: CASSQQQGEGAKNIQYF. The rearrangement links TRBV4-2 to TRBJ2-4; D is possibly TRBD1 (5 bases). The V end was cut by 2 bases, the J end by 0 bases, with 14 bases between. This CDR3 has 17 residues. Germline V lookup: CDR1 LGHNA, CDR2 YNFKEQ.

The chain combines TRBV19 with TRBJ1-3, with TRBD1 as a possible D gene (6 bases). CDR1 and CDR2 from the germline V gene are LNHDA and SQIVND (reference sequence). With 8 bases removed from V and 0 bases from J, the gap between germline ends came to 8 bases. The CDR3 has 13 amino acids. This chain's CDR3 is CASDRSSGNTIYF. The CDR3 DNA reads TGTGCCAGTGACAGGAGCTCTGGAAACACCATATATTTT.

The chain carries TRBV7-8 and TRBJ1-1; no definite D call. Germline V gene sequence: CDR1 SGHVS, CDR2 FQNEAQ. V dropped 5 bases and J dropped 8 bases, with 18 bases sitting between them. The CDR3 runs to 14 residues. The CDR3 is CASSQNVGALEAFF. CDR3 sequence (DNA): TGTGCCAGCAGCCAAAATGTAGGAGCGTTGGAAGCTTTCTTT.

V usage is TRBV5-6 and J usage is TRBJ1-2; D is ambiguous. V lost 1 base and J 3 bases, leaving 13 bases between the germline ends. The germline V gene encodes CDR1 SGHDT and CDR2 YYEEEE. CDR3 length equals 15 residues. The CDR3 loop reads CASSLTLRSDYGYTF. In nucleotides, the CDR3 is TGTGCCAGCAGCTTGACGCTCAGGTCCGACTATGGCTACACCTTC. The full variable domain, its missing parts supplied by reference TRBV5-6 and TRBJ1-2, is DAGVTQSPTHLIKTRGQQVTLRCSPKSGHDTVSWYQQALGQGPQFIFQYYEEEERQRGNFPDRFSGHQFPNYSSELNVNALLLGDSALYLCASSLTLRSDYGYTFGSGTRLTVV.

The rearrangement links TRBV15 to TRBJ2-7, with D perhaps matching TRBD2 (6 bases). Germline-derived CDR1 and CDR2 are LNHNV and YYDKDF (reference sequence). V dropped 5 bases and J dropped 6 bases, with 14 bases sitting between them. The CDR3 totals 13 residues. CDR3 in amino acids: CATSPGGSSEQYF. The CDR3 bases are TGTGCCACCAGCCCCGGGGGTAGCTCCGAGCAGTACTTC.

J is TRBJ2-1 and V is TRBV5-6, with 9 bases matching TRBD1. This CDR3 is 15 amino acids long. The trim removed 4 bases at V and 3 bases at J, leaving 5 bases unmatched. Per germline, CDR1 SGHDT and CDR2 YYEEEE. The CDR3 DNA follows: TGTGCCAGCAGCCGGGGGACAGGGAGCTACAATGAGCAGTTCTTC. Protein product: CASSRGTGSYNEQFF.

CDR3 loop: CASSSGLAGGEQYF. The DNA for the CDR3 is TGTGCCAGCAGTTCGGGACTAGCGGGAGGCGAGCAGTACTTC. The V and J genes are TRBV27 and TRBJ2-7; TRBD2 matches at 15 bases. The junction had 1 base not matched to a gene; V was cut back by 4 bases and J by 6 bases. CDR3 size: 14 residues. The germline CDR1 and CDR2 sequences are MNHEY and SMNVEV (reference sequence).